The clone carrying this T cell receptor (beta chain) has just a few counts. V lost 4 bases and J lost 1, with 8 bases in between. CDR1 and CDR2 from the germline V gene are SGHRS and YFSETQ. The CDR3 is made up of 14 amino acids. Data came from immunoSEQ multiplex PCR; TCRdb stores just in-frame clones and leaves some out. This table has around 150,000 clones, roughly 71% appearing once. The source of the sample is a study of blood T cell repertoires in COVID-19. Across the study: The samples span acute and convalescent COVID-19 from the United States, Italy and Spain.

Sequencing input: peripheral blood. The chain recombines TRBV5-1 with TRBJ2-2; TRBD1 is a possible D gene (6 bases). This receptor was obtained from a woman of 80 years or more with acute or convalescent COVID-19. CDR3 nucleotides: TGCGCCAGCAGCCAGGGGAGGAACACCGGGGAGCTGTTTTTT. It specifies CASSQGRNTGELFF. The variable domain in full, completed from reference TRBV5-1 and TRBJ2-2, reads KAGVTQTPRYLIKTRGQQVTLSCSPISGHRSVSWYQQTPGQGLQFLFEYFSETQRNKGNFPGRFSGRQFSNSRSEMNVSTLELGDSALYLCASSQGRNTGELFFGEGSRLTVL.